This paragraph covers one T cell receptor (beta chain) sequence. Ahead of thyroid surgery, no patient had received treatment of any kind. This entry is derived from a study of metastatic and nonmetastatic thyroid tumors. With MiXCR, TCRdb reprocessed the PCR reads. The sample lists about 26,000 clones, 20% to 30% occurring once. With 3 bases clipped from V and 3 bases from J, the junction kept 8 bases outside the gene matches. Per germline, CDR1 MRHNA and CDR2 SNTAGT. This CDR3 is 15 amino acids long. The sample taken for sequencing was blood. This clonotype originated in a female donor with papillary thyroid cancer or a benign thyroid nodule (not recorded which). Some clones in this sample may be carry-over from other donors' samples. The rearrangement links TRBV6-4 to TRBJ2-7, with 7 nucleotides matching TRBD2. In nucleotides, the CDR3 is TGTGCCAGCAGTGAGTCGGCGGGAGAGGGCTACGAGCAGTACTTC. Amino acids: CASSESAGEGYEQYF.